This T cell receptor beta chain was captured by sequencing in a study of OX40 agonist ivuxolimab in advanced cancers. Looking at the study overall: Patients received ivuxolimab, an intravenous treatment, every 2 weeks at 0.01 to 10 mg/kg.

About this clone itself: Its specificity is unknown.

Study-wide results and caveats: The study found that CD8+ T cells averaged more expanded clones than CD4+. Some of the lowest clonal expansion was seen in partial responders at 0.1-3.0 mg/kg.

Here immunoSEQ multiplex PCR was the method, and the copy in TCRdb shows in-frame clones only, minus some. This repertoire shows some 40,000 clones, 85% found once; its top ten account for around 17%. Germline CDR1 is SGHDT and CDR2 is YYEEEE. The CDR3 extends over 15 amino acids. Trimming cost V 2 bases and J 0 bases, with 10 bases left between them. The clonotype was recovered from an adult with an advanced solid tumor such as melanoma, head and neck, liver or kidney cancer. The sample in question was CD4+ or CD8+ T cells sorted from blood, obtained in a trial of the OX40 agonist ivuxolimab. The rearrangement joins TRBV5-6 to TRBJ2-3; D possibly corresponds to TRBD2 (5 bases). CDR3: CASSFWETSTDTQYF. In DNA form, the CDR3 reads TGTGCCAGCAGCTTTTGGGAGACGAGCACAGATACGCAGTATTTT.